This T cell receptor (beta chain) was found in a study of cytomegalovirus exposure and HLA in healthy donors. The PCR contained 60 Vbeta and 13 Jbeta primers. Sequencing was performed with immunoSEQ multiplex PCR; in TCRdb, only in-frame clones are kept and a portion is missing. The sample lists about 140,000 clones; around 76% were seen once. The receptor comes from a male donor in good health and CMV-seronegative. The sample consisted of PBMCs.

The CDR3 sequence: CASGRDTSYEQYF. The CDR3 nucleotides are TGTGCCAGCGGCCGGGACACGTCCTACGAGCAGTACTTC. The gene calls are TRBV2 and TRBJ2-7; tentatively, D is TRBD1 (6 bases). This CDR3 comprises 13 residues. Germline V gives CDR1 SNHLY, CDR2 FYNNEI. V was clipped by 8 bases and J by 1 base, with 12 bases between them.